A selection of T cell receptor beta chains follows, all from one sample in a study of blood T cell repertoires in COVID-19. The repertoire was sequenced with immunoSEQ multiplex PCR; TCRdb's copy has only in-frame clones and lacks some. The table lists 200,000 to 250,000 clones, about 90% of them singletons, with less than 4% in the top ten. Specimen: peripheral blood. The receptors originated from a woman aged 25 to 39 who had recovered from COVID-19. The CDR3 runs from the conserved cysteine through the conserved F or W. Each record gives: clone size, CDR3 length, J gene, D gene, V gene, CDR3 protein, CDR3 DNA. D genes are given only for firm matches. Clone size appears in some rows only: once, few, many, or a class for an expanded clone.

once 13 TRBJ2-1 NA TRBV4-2 CASSQARGNEQFF TGTGCCAGCAGCCAAGCACGAGGCAATGAGCAGTTCTTC
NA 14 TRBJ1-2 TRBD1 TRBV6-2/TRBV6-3 CASSSPGQLYGYTF TGTGCCAGCAGCTCGCCGGGACAGCTTTATGGCTACACCTTC
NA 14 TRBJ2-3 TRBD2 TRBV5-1 CASSLGSGGNTQYF TGCGCCAGCAGCTTGGGATCGGGGGGGAATACGCAGTATTTT
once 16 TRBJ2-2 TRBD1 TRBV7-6 CASSLGQGANTGELFF TGTGCCAGCAGCTTAGGGCAGGGGGCTAACACCGGGGAGCTGTTTTTT
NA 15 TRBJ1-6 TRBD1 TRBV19 CASRDNRGENSPLHF TGTGCCAGTAGGGATAACAGGGGGGAAAATTCACCCCTCCACTTT
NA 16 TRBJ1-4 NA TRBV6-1 CASSDWGSGSGEKLFF TGTGCCAGCAGTGATTGGGGGAGCGGGTCGGGTGAAAAACTGTTTTTT
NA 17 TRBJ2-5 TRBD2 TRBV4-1 CASSQDGAGGQGETQYF TGCGCCAGCAGCCAAGACGGCGCGGGGGGCCAAGGAGAGACCCAGTACTTC
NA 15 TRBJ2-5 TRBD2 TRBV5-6 CASSFLAGGQETQYF TGTGCCAGCAGCTTTTTAGCGGGGGGGCAGGAGACCCAGTACTTC
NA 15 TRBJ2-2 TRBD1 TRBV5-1 CASSLDRVETGELFF TGCGCCAGCAGCCTGGACAGGGTTGAAACCGGGGAGCTGTTTTTT
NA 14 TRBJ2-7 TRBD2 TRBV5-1 CASSLVGGAYEQYF TGCGCCAGCAGCTTGGTCGGGGGGGCCTACGAGCAGTACTTC
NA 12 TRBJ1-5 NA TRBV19 CASGGRGQPQHF TGTGCCAGCGGCGGACGGGGGCAGCCCCAGCATTTT
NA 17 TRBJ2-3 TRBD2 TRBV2 CASSGGEGSRRTDTQYF TGTGCCAGCAGTGGAGGGGAGGGTAGCCGCCGCACAGATACGCAGTATTTT
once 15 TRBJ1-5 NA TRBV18 CASSPVGQTHQPQHF TGTGCCAGCTCACCTGTCGGACAGACGCATCAGCCCCAGCATTTT
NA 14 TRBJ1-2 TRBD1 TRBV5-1 CASRQGAREDGYTF TGCGCCAGCAGACAGGGGGCACGGGAGGATGGCTACACCTTC
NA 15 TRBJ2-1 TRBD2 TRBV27 CASSQGGGSYNEQFF TGTGCCAGCAGTCAGGGCGGGGGCTCCTACAATGAGCAGTTCTTC
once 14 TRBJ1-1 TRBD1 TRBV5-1 CASGSTGGLAEAFF TGCGCCAGCGGAAGTACAGGGGGCCTCGCTGAAGCTTTCTTT
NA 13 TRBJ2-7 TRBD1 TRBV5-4 CASRRDSSYEQYF TGTGCCAGCAGGAGGGACAGCTCCTACGAGCAGTACTTC